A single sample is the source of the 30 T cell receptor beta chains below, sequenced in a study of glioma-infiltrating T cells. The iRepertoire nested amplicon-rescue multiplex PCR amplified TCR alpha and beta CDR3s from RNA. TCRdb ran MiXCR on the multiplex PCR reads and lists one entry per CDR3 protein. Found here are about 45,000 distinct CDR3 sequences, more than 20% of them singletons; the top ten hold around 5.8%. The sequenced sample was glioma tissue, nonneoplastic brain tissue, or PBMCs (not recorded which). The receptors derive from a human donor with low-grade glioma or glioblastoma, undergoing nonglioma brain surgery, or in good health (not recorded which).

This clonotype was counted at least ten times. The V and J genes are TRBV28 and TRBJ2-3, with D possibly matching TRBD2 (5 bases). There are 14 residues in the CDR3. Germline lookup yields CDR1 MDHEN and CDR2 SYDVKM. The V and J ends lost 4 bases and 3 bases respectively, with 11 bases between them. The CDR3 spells CASSSRRGTDTQYF. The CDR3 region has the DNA TGTGCCAGCAGTTCCCGCCGCGGGACAGATACGCAGTATTTT.

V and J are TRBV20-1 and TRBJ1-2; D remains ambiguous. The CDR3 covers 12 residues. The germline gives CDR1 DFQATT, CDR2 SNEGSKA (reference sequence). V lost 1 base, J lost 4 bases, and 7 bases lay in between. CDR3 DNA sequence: TGCAGTGCTAGAGCCCTTCGCTATGGCTACACCTTC. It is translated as CSARALRYGYTF.

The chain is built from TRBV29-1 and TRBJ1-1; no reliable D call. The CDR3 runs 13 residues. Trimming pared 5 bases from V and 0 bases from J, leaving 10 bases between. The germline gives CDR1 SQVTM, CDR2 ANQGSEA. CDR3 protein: CSVLPALNTEAFF. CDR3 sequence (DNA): TGCAGCGTTCTTCCGGCTTTGAACACTGAAGCTTTCTTT.

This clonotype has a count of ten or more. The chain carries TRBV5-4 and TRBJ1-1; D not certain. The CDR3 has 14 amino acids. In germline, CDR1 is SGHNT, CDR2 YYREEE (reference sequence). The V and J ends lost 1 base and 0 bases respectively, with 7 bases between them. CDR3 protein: CASSLPGMNTEAFF. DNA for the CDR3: TGTGCCAGCAGCTTGCCAGGTATGAACACTGAAGCTTTCTTT.

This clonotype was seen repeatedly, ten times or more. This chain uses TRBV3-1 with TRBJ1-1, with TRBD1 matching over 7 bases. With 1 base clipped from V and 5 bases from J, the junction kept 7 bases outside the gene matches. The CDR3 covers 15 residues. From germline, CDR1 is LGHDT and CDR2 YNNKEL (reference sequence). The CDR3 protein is CASSQGSRGYTEAFF. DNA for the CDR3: TGTGCCAGCAGCCAAGGCAGCAGGGGGTATACTGAAGCTTTCTTT.

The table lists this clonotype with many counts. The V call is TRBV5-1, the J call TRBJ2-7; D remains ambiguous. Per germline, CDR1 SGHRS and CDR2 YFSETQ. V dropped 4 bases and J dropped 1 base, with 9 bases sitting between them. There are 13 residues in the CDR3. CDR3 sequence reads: CASSPDPSYEQYF. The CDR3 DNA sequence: TGCGCCAGCAGCCCCGACCCATCCTACGAGCAGTACTTC.

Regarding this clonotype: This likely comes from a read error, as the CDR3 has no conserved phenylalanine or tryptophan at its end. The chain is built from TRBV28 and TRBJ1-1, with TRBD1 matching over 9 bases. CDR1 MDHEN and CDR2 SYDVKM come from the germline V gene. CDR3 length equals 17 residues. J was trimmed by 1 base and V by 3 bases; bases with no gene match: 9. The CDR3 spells CASSLHPQGAQNTEAFS. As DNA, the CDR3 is TGTGCCAGCAGTTTGCACCCACAGGGGGCACAGAACACTGAAGCTTTCTCT.

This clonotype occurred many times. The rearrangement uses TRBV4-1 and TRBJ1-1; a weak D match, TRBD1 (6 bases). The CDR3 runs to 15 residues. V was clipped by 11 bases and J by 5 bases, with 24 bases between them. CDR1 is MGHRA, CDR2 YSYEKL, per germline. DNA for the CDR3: TGCGCCTGCGCTCGTACATGGGGGGCTGGGACTGAAGCTTTCTTT. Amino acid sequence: CACARTWGAGTEAFF.

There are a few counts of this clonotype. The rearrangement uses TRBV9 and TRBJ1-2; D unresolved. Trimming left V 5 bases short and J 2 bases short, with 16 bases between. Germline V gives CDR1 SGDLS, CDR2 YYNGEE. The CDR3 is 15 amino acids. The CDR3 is CASSLEADENYGYTF. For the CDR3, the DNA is TGTGCCAGCAGTCTAGAGGCAGATGAGAACTATGGCTACACCTTC. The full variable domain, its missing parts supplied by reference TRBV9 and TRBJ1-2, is DSGVTQTPKHLITATGQRVTLRCSPRSGDLSVYWYQQSLDQGLQFLIQYYNGEERAKGNILERFSAQQFPDLHSELNLSSLELGDSALYFCASSLEADENYGYTFGSGTRLTVV.

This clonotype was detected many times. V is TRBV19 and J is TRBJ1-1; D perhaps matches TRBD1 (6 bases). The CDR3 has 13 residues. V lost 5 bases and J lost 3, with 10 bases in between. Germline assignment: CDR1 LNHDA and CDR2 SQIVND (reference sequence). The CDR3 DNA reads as TGTGCCAGTAGTCCCGGGGGGCACACTGAAGCTTTCTTT. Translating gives CASSPGGHTEAFF.

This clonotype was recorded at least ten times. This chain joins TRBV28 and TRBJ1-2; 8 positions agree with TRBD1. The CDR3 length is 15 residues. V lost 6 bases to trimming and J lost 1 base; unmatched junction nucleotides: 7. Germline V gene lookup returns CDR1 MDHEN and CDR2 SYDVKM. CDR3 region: CASRSTGGINYGYTF. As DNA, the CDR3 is TGTGCCAGCAGGTCCACAGGGGGGATTAACTATGGCTACACCTTC.

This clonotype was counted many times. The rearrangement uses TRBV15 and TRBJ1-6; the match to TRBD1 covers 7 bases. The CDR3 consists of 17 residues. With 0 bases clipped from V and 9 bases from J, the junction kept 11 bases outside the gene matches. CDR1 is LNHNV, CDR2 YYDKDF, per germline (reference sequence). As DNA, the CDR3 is TGTGCCACCAGCAGAGATATAATCAGACAGGGCGGTTCACCCCTCCACTTT. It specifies CATSRDIIRQGGSPLHF.

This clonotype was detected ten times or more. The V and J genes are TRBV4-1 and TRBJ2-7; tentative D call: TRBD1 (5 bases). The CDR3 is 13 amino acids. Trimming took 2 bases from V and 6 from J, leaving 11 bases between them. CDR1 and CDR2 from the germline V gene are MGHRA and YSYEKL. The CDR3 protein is CASSQTIRVEQYF. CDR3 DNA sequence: TGCGCCAGCAGCCAAACCATCAGGGTCGAGCAGTACTTC.

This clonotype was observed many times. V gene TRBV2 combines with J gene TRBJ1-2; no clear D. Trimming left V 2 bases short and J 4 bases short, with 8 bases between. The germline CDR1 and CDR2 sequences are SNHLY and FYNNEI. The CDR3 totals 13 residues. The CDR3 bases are TGTGCCAGCAGTGAAAAAGGGAGCTATGGCTACACCTTC. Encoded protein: CASSEKGSYGYTF.

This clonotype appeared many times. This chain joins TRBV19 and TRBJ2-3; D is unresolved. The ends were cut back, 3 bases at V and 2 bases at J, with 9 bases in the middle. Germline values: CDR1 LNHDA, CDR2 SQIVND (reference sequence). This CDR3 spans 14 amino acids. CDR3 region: CASSIQDSTDTQYF. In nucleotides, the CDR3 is TGTGCCAGTAGTATTCAAGACTCCACAGATACGCAGTATTTT.

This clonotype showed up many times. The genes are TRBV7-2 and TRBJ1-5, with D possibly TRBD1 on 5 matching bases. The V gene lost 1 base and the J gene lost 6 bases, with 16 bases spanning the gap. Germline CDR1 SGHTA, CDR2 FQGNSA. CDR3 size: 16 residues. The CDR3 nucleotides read TGTGCCAGCAGCTTAGTTGGGGGGAGCGGTCGTCAGCCCCAGCATTTT. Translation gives CASSLVGGSGRQPQHF.

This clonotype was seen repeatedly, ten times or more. The CDR3 loop reads CASSSSRGRSGNTIYF. CDR3 DNA: TGTGCCAGCAGTTCCAGCAGGGGGAGGAGTGGAAACACCATATATTTT. The chain combines TRBV27 with TRBJ1-3, with 7 bases lining up with TRBD1. Germline values: CDR1 MNHEY, CDR2 SMNVEV (reference sequence). Trimming took 4 bases from V and 3 from J; bases not matched to a gene: 9. The CDR3 runs to 16 residues.

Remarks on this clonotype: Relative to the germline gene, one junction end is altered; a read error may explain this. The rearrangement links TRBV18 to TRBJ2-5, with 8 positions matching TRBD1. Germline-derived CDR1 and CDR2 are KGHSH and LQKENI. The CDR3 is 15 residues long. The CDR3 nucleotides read TGTGCCAGCTCACCACGGGCCGGGGGACAGGAGACCCGGTACTTC. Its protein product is CASSPRAGGQETRYF.

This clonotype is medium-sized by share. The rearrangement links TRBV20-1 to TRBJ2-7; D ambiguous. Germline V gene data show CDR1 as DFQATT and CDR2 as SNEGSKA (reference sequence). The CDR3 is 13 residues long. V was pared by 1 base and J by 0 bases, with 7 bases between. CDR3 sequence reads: CSARGPASYEQYF. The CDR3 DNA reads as TGCAGTGCTAGAGGGCCTGCCTCCTACGAGCAGTACTTC.

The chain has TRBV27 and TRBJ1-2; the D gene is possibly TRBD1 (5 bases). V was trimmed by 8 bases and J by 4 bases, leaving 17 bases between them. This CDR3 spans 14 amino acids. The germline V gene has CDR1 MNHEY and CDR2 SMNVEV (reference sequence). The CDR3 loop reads CASGPRQGSYGYTF. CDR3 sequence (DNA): TGTGCCAGCGGTCCCCGGCAGGGTAGCTATGGCTACACCTTC.

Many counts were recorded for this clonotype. CDR3 nucleotides: TGTGCCATCAGTGTGGACAGCGGCGATACGCAGTATTTT. Residues: CAISVDSGDTQYF. This rearrangement joins TRBV10-3 to TRBJ2-3; possibly TRBD1 for D (6 bases). The germline V and J ends were trimmed by 4 bases and 6 bases, with 11 bases remaining between them. This CDR3 has 13 amino acids. Germline V CDR1 and CDR2: ENHRY, SYGVKD.

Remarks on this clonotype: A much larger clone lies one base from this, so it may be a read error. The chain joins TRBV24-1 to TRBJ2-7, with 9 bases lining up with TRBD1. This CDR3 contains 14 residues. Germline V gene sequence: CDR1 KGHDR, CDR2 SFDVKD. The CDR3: CVTSDYGTGKEQYF. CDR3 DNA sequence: TGTGTCACCAGTGACTACGGGACAGGGAAGGAGCAGTACTTC.

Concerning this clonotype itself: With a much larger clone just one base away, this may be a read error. The CDR3 reads CARNRASTDTQYF. CDR3 DNA sequence: TGTGCCAGGAACAGGGCTAGCACAGATACGCAGTATTTT. The rearrangement joins TRBV7-9 to TRBJ2-3; possible D gene TRBD1, 6 bases. The V end lost 9 bases, the J end lost 0 bases, and 10 bases lay between the germline ends. The CDR3 is 13 amino acids. Germline CDR1 and CDR2: SEHNR and FQNEAQ (reference sequence).

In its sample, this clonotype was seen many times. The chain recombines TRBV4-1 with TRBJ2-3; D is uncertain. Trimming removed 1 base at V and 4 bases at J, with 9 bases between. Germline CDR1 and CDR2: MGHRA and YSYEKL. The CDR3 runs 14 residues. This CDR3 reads CASSQVPAADTQYF. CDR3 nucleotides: TGCGCCAGCAGCCAAGTGCCAGCCGCAGATACGCAGTATTTT.

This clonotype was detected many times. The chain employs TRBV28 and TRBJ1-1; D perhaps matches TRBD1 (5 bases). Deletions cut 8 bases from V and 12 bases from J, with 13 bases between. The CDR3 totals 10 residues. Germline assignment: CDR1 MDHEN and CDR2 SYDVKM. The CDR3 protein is CASAGGRSFF. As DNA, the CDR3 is TGTGCCAGCGCCGGGGGTCGGTCTTTCTTT. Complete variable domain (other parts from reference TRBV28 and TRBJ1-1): DVKVTQSSRYLVKRTGEKVFLECVQDMDHENMFWYRQDPGLGLRLIYFSYDVKMKEKGDIPEGYSVSREKKERFSLILESASTNQTSMYLCASAGGRSFFGQGTRLTVV.

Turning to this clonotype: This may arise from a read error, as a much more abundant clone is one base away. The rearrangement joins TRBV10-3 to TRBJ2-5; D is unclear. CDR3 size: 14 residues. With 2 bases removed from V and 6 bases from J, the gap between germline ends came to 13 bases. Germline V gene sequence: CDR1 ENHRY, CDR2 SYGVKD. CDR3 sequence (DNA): TGTGCCATCAGTGAGGACATTGGCAGCCAGACCCAGTACTTC. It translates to CAISEDIGSQTQYF.

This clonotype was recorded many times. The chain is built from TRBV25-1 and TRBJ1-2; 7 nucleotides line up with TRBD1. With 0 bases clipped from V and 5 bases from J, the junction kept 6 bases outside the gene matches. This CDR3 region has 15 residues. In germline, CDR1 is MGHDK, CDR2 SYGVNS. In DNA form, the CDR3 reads TGTGCCAGCAGTGAATACAAGACAGGGAGGTATGGCTACACCTTC. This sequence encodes CASSEYKTGRYGYTF.

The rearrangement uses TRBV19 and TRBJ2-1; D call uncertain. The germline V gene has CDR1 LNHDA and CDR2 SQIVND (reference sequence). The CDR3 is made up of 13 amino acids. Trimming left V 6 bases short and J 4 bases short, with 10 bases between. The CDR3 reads CASSSTEYNEQFF. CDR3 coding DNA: TGTGCCAGTAGCTCGACTGAATACAATGAGCAGTTCTTC.

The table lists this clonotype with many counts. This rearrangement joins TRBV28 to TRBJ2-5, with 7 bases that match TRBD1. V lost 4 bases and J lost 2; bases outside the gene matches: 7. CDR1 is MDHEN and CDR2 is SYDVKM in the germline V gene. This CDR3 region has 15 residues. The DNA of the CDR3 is TGTGCCAGCAGTTCTGGACAGGAGTTTCAAGAGACCCAGTACTTC. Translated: CASSSGQEFQETQYF.

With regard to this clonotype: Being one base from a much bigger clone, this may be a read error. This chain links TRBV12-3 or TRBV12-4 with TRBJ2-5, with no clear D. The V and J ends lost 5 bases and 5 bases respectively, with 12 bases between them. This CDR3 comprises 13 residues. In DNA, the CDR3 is TGTGCCAGCAGTCTCGACCGGAGCGAGACCCAGTACTTC. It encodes CASSLDRSETQYF.